The 19 T cell receptor beta chains reported below all come from one sample, sequenced in a study of T cells in Graves' hyperthyroidism and ophthalmopathy. RNA transcripts were the template for amplifying TCR beta CDR3 regions. The primer set for the first-round RT-PCR of the TCR CDR3 was HTBI. From the multiplex PCR reads, TCRdb called clonotypes with MiXCR, one entry per CDR3 protein. This repertoire shows almost 600,000 distinct CDR3 sequences, 46% found once; its top ten account for about 8%. Source material: peripheral blood or thyroid tissue (not recorded which). Receptors originate from a woman aged 18-29 years with Graves' hyperthyroidism.

This clonotype was recorded many times. This rearrangement joins TRBV6-2 or TRBV6-3 to TRBJ1-1, with 7 bases aligning to TRBD1. CDR1 is MNHEY, CDR2 SVGEGT, per germline. The CDR3 runs to 14 residues. J gave up 11 bases and V 2 bases, and 11 bases lay outside the gene matches. The CDR3 region has the DNA TGTGCCAGCAGTTACGGGGTAAAGGGGGCGCCGGCTTTCTTT. Amino acids: CASSYGVKGAPAFF.

This clonotype was recorded many times. The J gene is TRBJ1-5, the V gene TRBV2, with 8 bases lining up with TRBD1. Germline V gene data show CDR1 as SNHLY and CDR2 as FYNNEI. The CDR3 runs to 15 residues. J was trimmed by 5 bases and V by 6 bases; bases with no gene match: 9. CDR3 in amino acids: CASSSDRGPHQPQHF. In DNA, the CDR3 is TGTGCCAGCAGCTCAGACAGGGGACCCCATCAGCCCCAGCATTTT.

This clonotype has a handful of counts. The CDR3 DNA is TGCAGCGTTGAATGGCTTGAGGGCACAGATACGCAGTATTTT. Its protein is CSVEWLEGTDTQYF. The chain has TRBV29-1 and TRBJ2-3; D not resolved. The CDR3 totals 14 residues. Trimming took 2 bases from V and 1 from J, leaving 10 bases between them. The germline gives CDR1 SQVTM, CDR2 ANQGSEA.

This chain joins TRBV27 and TRBJ2-5; possible D gene TRBD2, 5 bases. There are 14 residues in the CDR3. V was clipped by 10 bases and J by 2 bases, with 17 bases between them. Per the germline V gene, CDR1 is MNHEY and CDR2 is SMNVEV (reference sequence). CDR3 nucleotide sequence: TGTGCCATTCCTTACGCGGGCCGGCAAGAGACCCAGTACTTC. It yields the protein CAIPYAGRQETQYF.

As regards this clonotype: This could be a read error, since a much larger clone is one nucleotide away. This chain uses TRBV20-1 with TRBJ2-2; either TRBD1 or TRBD2 may fit D (5 bases each). Germline V gives CDR1 DFQATT, CDR2 SNEGSKA (reference sequence). The CDR3 is made up of 14 amino acids. The V and J ends lost 4 bases and 9 bases respectively, with 18 bases between them. The CDR3 DNA follows: TGCAGTGCTATCATCCCCGGGGCGCCCAGGGAGCTGTTTTTT. Residues: CSAIIPGAPRELFF.

This clonotype has a count of ten or more. V and J are TRBV4-3 and TRBJ1-3; D gene uncertain. CDR3 length: 16 residues. V dropped 0 bases and J dropped 2 bases, with 11 bases sitting between them. CDR1 and CDR2 (germline): LGHNA, YSLEER. The CDR3 bases are TGCGCCAGCAGCCAAGATAGGGTGTTTCCTGGAAACACCATATATTTT. It encodes CASSQDRVFPGNTIYF.

V gene TRBV6-5 combines with J gene TRBJ2-3; D uncertain. CDR1 and CDR2 from the germline V gene are MNHEY and SVGAGI. V lost 4 bases and J lost 6, with 11 bases in between. This CDR3 has 13 residues. CDR3 sequence: CASSWSRGDTQYF. The CDR3 region has the DNA TGTGCCAGCAGTTGGTCCCGTGGGGATACGCAGTATTTT.

This clonotype was seen only a few times. The chain combines TRBV9 with TRBJ1-4; possible D gene TRBD1, 5 bases. Germline CDR1 and CDR2: SGDLS and YYNGEE. This CDR3 comprises 16 residues. V was shortened by 7 bases and J by 0 bases, with 16 bases between the two germline ends. The CDR3 DNA reads TGTGCCAGCGGCAAATCCGGGGGAACAACTAATGAAAAACTGTTTTTT. Translation gives CASGKSGGTTNEKLFF.

The chain combines TRBV19 with TRBJ1-1; 10 nucleotides line up with TRBD1. After removal of 5 bases from V and 1 base from J, the junction contained 7 bases not matched to a gene. The germline gives CDR1 LNHDA, CDR2 SQIVND (reference sequence). CDR3 length: 16 amino acids. The CDR3: CASSPRDRGTNTEAFF. The CDR3, as DNA: TGTGCCAGTAGTCCCCGGGACAGGGGAACGAACACTGAAGCTTTCTTT.

This clonotype was recorded at least ten times. CDR3 region: CASSRGGTEAFF. In nucleotides, the CDR3 is TGTGCCAGTTCTCGGGGCGGGACAGAAGCTTTCTTT. V is TRBV19 and J is TRBJ1-1; perhaps TRBD1 as D (6 bases). This CDR3 is built from 12 residues. CDR1 and CDR2 (germline): LNHDA, SQIVND (reference sequence). Trimming pared 8 bases from V and 8 bases from J, leaving 15 bases between. Complete variable domain (other parts from reference TRBV19 and TRBJ1-1): DGGITQSPKYLFRKEGQNVTLSCEQNLNHDAMYWYRQDPGQGLRLIYYSQIVNDFQKGDIAEGYSVSREKKESFPLTVTSAQKNPTAFYLCASSRGGTEAFFGQGTRLTVV.

This clonotype has at least ten counts. This rearrangement joins TRBV7-2 to TRBJ1-4; no clear D. The germline V gene has CDR1 SGHTA and CDR2 FQGNSA. V dropped 5 bases and J dropped 5 bases, with 15 bases sitting between them. This CDR3 is 15 amino acids long. The CDR3 protein is CASSQNSTPNEKLFF. The CDR3 nucleotides read TGTGCCAGCAGCCAAAATTCAACCCCGAATGAAAAACTGTTTTTT.

This clonotype showed up just a few times. The chain uses TRBV29-1 and TRBJ1-5, with D maybe TRBD1 (5 bases). Trimming removed 8 bases from V and 7 bases from J, with 15 bases in between. There are 12 residues in the CDR3. Germline CDR1 reads SQVTM; CDR2 reads ANQGSEA. Here the CDR3 reads CSSWQGGQPQHF. The CDR3 DNA is TGCAGCAGTTGGCAGGGTGGCCAGCCCCAGCATTTT.

The V call is TRBV7-2, the J call TRBJ1-1; D not resolved. Germline assignment: CDR1 SGHTA and CDR2 FQGNSA. The CDR3 is 14 residues long. The V end was cut by 3 bases, the J end by 3 bases, with 11 bases between. CDR3 sequence (DNA): TGTGCCAGCAGCTTTACCTATGGCGACACTGAAGCTTTCTTT. Residues: CASSFTYGDTEAFF.

The genes are TRBV20-1 and TRBJ1-1; D is unclear. CDR3 length: 11 residues. Between the trimmed V and J ends, which lost 6 bases and 11 bases, there was a span of 16 bases. Germline loops: CDR1 DFQATT, CDR2 SNEGSKA (reference sequence). CDR3: CSARKMAGAFF. The CDR3 region has the DNA TGCAGTGCGAGAAAGATGGCCGGGGCTTTCTTT.

This chain connects TRBV12-3 or TRBV12-4 to TRBJ1-1; D is perhaps TRBD1 (5 bases). The CDR3 runs to 17 residues. V dropped 7 bases and J dropped 1 base, with 22 bases sitting between them. CDR3 sequence reads: CASTARALAGTNTEAFF. The CDR3 DNA sequence: TGTGCCAGCACCGCCCGGGCGCTAGCGGGGACGAACACTGAAGCTTTCTTT.

The V gene is TRBV6-2 or TRBV6-3, the J gene TRBJ1-5, with 12 nucleotides matching TRBD1. V lost 7 bases and J lost 5; bases outside the gene matches: 6. Germline-derived CDR1 and CDR2 are MNHEY and SVGEGT. The CDR3 runs 15 residues. The CDR3 coding sequence is TGTGCCAGCAAACGGGGACAGGGGGCGCATCAGCCCCAGCATTTT. This translates into CASKRGQGAHQPQHF.

The DNA for the CDR3 is TGTGCCACCAGTGATCCTGGACTGTCTGGAAACACCATATATTTT. Translating gives CATSDPGLSGNTIYF. This sequence joins TRBV24-1 and TRBJ1-3; D gene ambiguous. Germline values: CDR1 KGHDR, CDR2 SFDVKD. The CDR3 loop spans 15 amino acids. Trimming left V 3 bases short and J 1 base short, with 9 bases between.

This clonotype was recorded many times. V is TRBV11-2 and J is TRBJ2-7; 11 bases are a match to TRBD2. Trimming removed 10 bases from V and 6 bases from J; junction bases left unmatched: 11. The CDR3 has 14 amino acids. CDR1 and CDR2 from the germline V gene are SGHAT and FQNNGV. In nucleotides, the CDR3 is TGTGCCACCTCGACTAGCGGGACGGGAAGCGAGCAGTACTTC. Protein sequence: CATSTSGTGSEQYF.

The chain employs TRBV7-9 and TRBJ2-6, with 9 positions matching TRBD1. The J segment lost 0 bases and the V segment lost 5 bases, leaving 8 bases of the junction unmatched. The CDR3 is 18 residues long. Germline CDR1 reads SEHNR; CDR2 reads FQNEAQ (reference sequence). CDR3 in amino acids: CASSRTGVTHSGANVLTF. CDR3 DNA sequence: TGTGCCAGCAGCCGGACAGGGGTCACCCACTCTGGGGCCAACGTCCTGACTTTC. Using reference TRBV7-9 and TRBJ2-6 for the parts outside the CDR3, the full variable domain is DTGVSQNPRHKITKRGQNVTFRCDPISEHNRLYWYRQTLGQGPEFLTYFQNEAQLEKSRLLSDRFSAERPKGSFSTLEIQRTEQGDSAMYLCASSRTGVTHSGANVLTFGAGSRLTVL.